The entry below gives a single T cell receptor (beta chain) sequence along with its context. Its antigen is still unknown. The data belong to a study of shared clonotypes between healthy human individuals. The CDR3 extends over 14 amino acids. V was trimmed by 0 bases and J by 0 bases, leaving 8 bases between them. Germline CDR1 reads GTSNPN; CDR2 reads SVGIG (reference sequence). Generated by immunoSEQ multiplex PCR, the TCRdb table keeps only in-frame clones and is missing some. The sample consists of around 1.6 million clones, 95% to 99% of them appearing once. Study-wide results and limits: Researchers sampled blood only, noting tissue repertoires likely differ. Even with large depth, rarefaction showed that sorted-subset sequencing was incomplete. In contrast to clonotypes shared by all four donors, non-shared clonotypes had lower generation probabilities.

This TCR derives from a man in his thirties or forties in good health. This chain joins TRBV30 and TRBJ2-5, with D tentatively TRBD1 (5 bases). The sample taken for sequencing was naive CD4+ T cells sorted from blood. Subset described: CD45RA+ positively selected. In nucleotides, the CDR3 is TGTGCCTGGAGTGTACAGGTCCACCAAGAGACCCAGTACTTC. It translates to CAWSVQVHQETQYF.